The source of this T cell receptor beta chain is a study of human T cells and chemical hapten exposure. At the level of the study: For sensitization, 2% DPC was applied to an approximately 2 cm by approximately 2 cm patch of upper inner arm skin.

Specified time point: patch test 2, 6 weeks after DPC sensitization. As to treatment: therapeutic diphenylcyclopropenone sensitization with weekly scalp DPC. The V and J ends lost 4 bases and 8 bases respectively, with 10 bases between them. This CDR3 spans 13 amino acids. Germline V CDR1 and CDR2: SGHKS, YYEKEE (reference sequence). TCRdb re-called the RACE reads through MiXCR, storing one row per CDR3 protein. The sample lists tens of thousands of distinct CDR3 sequences; 8.5% were seen once. This clonotype originated in a woman aged 45-65 years with alopecia areata. Some clones in this sample may be carry-over from other donors' samples. The chain links TRBV5-5 to TRBJ1-6; D is ambiguous. Here the sequenced sample was whole blood, taken in connection with sensitization to the hapten diphenylcyclopropenone (DPC). CDR3 loop: CASSSGPDSPLHF. For the CDR3, the DNA is TGTGCCAGCAGCAGTGGTCCTGATTCACCCCTCCACTTT.